The present TCR beta chain was sequenced within a study of CD8 T cells in Susac syndrome. Germline-derived CDR1 and CDR2 are MGHRA and YSYEKL. Trimming took 1 base from V and 10 from J, leaving 19 bases between them. The CDR3 runs 15 residues. The RNA input was roughly 0.45 to 1 ug, and it was reverse transcribed with random hexamers. MiXCR, applied by TCRdb to the immunoSEQ multiplex PCR reads, yields one record per CDR3 protein. The sample records about 210,000 distinct CDR3 sequences, approximately 95% being singletons. From blood CD8+ and CD4+ T cells, the TCR beta chain was sequenced. The CD8+ and CD4+ T cells were isolated magnetically using a negative isolation approach, whereas the TEMRA cells were enriched by FACS. This clonotype was observed a few times.

The gene calls are TRBV4-1 and TRBJ1-1, with D perhaps matching TRBD1 (6 bases). The sequence came from a human donor in good health. Specimen: CD4+ T cells from PBMCs. CDR3 sequence (DNA): TGCGCCAGCAGCCAAGTCGGACAGCCCCACAACCCAGCTTTCTTT. It translates to CASSQVGQPHNPAFF.